This T cell receptor beta chain comes out of a study of T-cell memory formation after mild COVID-19. Germline V gene data show CDR1 as LGHDT and CDR2 as YNNKEL (reference sequence). The germline V and J ends were trimmed by 7 bases and 1 base, with 14 bases remaining between them. This CDR3 has 15 amino acids. TCRdb independently ran MiXCR on the 5' RACE reads; one entry per CDR3 protein. The sample lists about 260,000 distinct CDR3 sequences, around 8% seen once, with 22% in the top ten. The rearrangement uses TRBV3-1 and TRBJ2-1; no clear D gene. Sequencing was carried out using PBMCs or a T cell subset sorted from them (not recorded which). This TCR was sampled from a man between 18 and 29 years old who had mild COVID-19 (a few samples of this study predate the infection). Cell type and time point are not known. The CDR3 sequence: CASMMGFRSYNEQFF. CDR3 bases: TGTGCCAGCATGATGGGATTTAGGTCCTACAATGAGCAGTTCTTC.